This T cell receptor beta chain comes out of a study of blood T cell repertoires in COVID-19. After removal of 4 bases from V and 3 bases from J, the junction contained 8 bases not matched to a gene. The CDR3 has 16 amino acids. The germline gives CDR1 MNHEY, CDR2 SMNVEV (reference sequence). Libraries were prepared by immunoSEQ multiplex PCR; TCRdb keeps only in-frame clonotypes and omits some of them. Of a few hundred thousand clones listed, approximately 89% were seen once; the top ten hold roughly an eighth. The clonotype originates from a woman aged 55 to 70 with acute or convalescent COVID-19. V and J are TRBV27 and TRBJ1-5, with TRBD1 matching over 8 bases. The sequenced sample was peripheral blood. The CDR3 sequence is CASSSSRGRDNQPQHF. The CDR3 DNA follows: TGTGCCAGCAGTTCCTCCAGGGGGCGCGACAATCAGCCCCAGCATTTT.